These T cell receptor beta chains were read from a single sample in a study of CD8 T cells in Susac syndrome. One entry per CDR3 protein, called by TCRdb with MiXCR from the immunoSEQ multiplex PCR reads. The sample has about 120,000 distinct CDR3 sequences, just under 95% seen once; the top ten hold approximately 0.12%. Sequenced sample: CD8+ T cells from PBMCs. All receptors come from a human donor in good health. Both conserved end residues are part of each CDR3. D genes are given only for firm matches. The size of a clone is reported for some rows only, either as once, few or many, or as a class for expanded clones.

clone_size: .; v_call: TRBV23-1; d_call: TRBD2; j_call: TRBJ2-5; cdr3_aa: CASLGGGETQYF; cdr3_nt: TGCGCCAGCCTCGGGGGGGGTGAGACCCAGTACTTC
clone_size: .; v_call: TRBV19; d_call: TRBD1; j_call: TRBJ1-2; cdr3_aa: CASSAGQGASYGYTF; cdr3_nt: TGTGCCAGTAGTGCCGGACAGGGGGCGAGTTATGGCTACACCTTC
clone_size: few; v_call: TRBV6-1; d_call: .; j_call: TRBJ2-7; cdr3_aa: CASSVGQGPYEQYF; cdr3_nt: TGTGCCAGCAGTGTCGGGCAGGGGCCATACGAGCAGTACTTC
clone_size: .; v_call: TRBV7-8; d_call: .; j_call: TRBJ1-5; cdr3_aa: CASSDRVALEPQHF; cdr3_nt: TGTGCCAGCAGCGACAGAGTTGCGCTGGAGCCCCAGCATTTT
clone_size: .; v_call: TRBV29-1; d_call: .; j_call: TRBJ2-3; cdr3_aa: CSVGARYTDTQYF; cdr3_nt: TGCAGCGTTGGGGCCAGATACACAGATACGCAGTATTTT
clone_size: once; v_call: TRBV6-2/TRBV6-3; d_call: TRBD1; j_call: TRBJ2-1; cdr3_aa: CASTQWVRDRDHEQFF; cdr3_nt: TGTGCCAGCACTCAGTGGGTCCGGGACAGGGATCATGAGCAGTTCTTC
clone_size: .; v_call: TRBV20-1; d_call: .; j_call: TRBJ1-4; cdr3_aa: CSARLGNEKLFF; cdr3_nt: TGCAGTGCTAGACTCGGGAATGAAAAACTGTTTTTT
clone_size: once; v_call: TRBV2; d_call: .; j_call: TRBJ1-2; cdr3_aa: CASSRGDTFNYGYTF; cdr3_nt: TGTGCCAGCAGTAGGGGGGACACCTTTAACTATGGCTACACCTTC
clone_size: .; v_call: TRBV6-2/TRBV6-3; d_call: .; j_call: TRBJ1-5; cdr3_aa: CASSLPANQPQHF; cdr3_nt: TGTGCCAGCAGTTTACCGGCAAATCAGCCCCAGCATTTT
clone_size: .; v_call: TRBV7-2; d_call: TRBD1; j_call: TRBJ1-1; cdr3_aa: CASVGQGPSSGTEAFF; cdr3_nt: TGTGCCAGCGTAGGACAGGGCCCTTCCTCAGGCACTGAAGCTTTCTTT
clone_size: few; v_call: TRBV7-9; d_call: .; j_call: TRBJ2-7; cdr3_aa: CASSSFYEQYF; cdr3_nt: TGTGCCAGCAGCTCCTTTTACGAGCAGTACTTC
clone_size: .; v_call: TRBV7-2; d_call: .; j_call: TRBJ2-1; cdr3_aa: CASSLKHPAGIEQFF; cdr3_nt: TGTGCCAGCAGCTTAAAGCACCCTGCCGGCATTGAGCAGTTCTTC
clone_size: .; v_call: TRBV12-3/TRBV12-4; d_call: .; j_call: TRBJ1-1; cdr3_aa: CASHLSLGAHTEAFF; cdr3_nt: TGTGCCAGTCATCTTTCGTTGGGGGCCCACACTGAAGCTTTCTTT
clone_size: .; v_call: TRBV7-3; d_call: TRBD1; j_call: TRBJ1-1; cdr3_aa: CASSIEGQWNTEAFF; cdr3_nt: TGTGCCAGCAGCATCGAGGGACAGTGGAACACTGAAGCTTTCTTT
clone_size: few; v_call: TRBV27; d_call: .; j_call: TRBJ2-7; cdr3_aa: CASTLLSRVALGEQYF; cdr3_nt: TGTGCCAGCACCCTTCTAAGTCGGGTAGCACTGGGCGAGCAGTACTTC
clone_size: once; v_call: TRBV9; d_call: .; j_call: TRBJ2-7; cdr3_aa: CASSPTTPYEQYF; cdr3_nt: TGTGCCAGCAGCCCAACGACTCCCTACGAGCAGTACTTC
clone_size: .; v_call: TRBV28; d_call: TRBD1; j_call: TRBJ1-2; cdr3_aa: CASSDRGLTF; cdr3_nt: TGTGCCAGCTCGGACAGGGGGCTCACCTTC
clone_size: .; v_call: TRBV5-1; d_call: TRBD2; j_call: TRBJ2-3; cdr3_aa: CASSFGLATSTDTQYF; cdr3_nt: TGCGCCAGCAGCTTCGGACTAGCTACTAGCACAGATACGCAGTATTTT
clone_size: .; v_call: TRBV11-2; d_call: TRBD2; j_call: TRBJ2-2; cdr3_aa: CASSLDRAGVAGELFF; cdr3_nt: TGTGCCAGCAGCTTAGATCGGGCGGGAGTGGCCGGGGAGCTGTTTTTT
clone_size: .; v_call: TRBV19; d_call: TRBD1; j_call: TRBJ1-1; cdr3_aa: CASSIEGTGITEAFF; cdr3_nt: TGTGCCAGTAGTATAGAAGGGACAGGGATCACTGAAGCTTTCTTT
clone_size: .; v_call: TRBV29-1; d_call: .; j_call: TRBJ1-2; cdr3_aa: CSVETRAGYTF; cdr3_nt: TGCAGCGTTGAGACTAGGGCTGGCTACACCTTC
clone_size: .; v_call: TRBV12-3/TRBV12-4; d_call: .; j_call: TRBJ1-2; cdr3_aa: CASSLADGSYGYTF; cdr3_nt: TGTGCCAGCAGTTTAGCTGACGGAAGCTATGGCTACACCTTC
clone_size: few; v_call: TRBV19; d_call: .; j_call: TRBJ1-1; cdr3_aa: CASSGGVGFTEAFF; cdr3_nt: TGTGCCAGTAGTGGGGGGGTCGGCTTCACTGAAGCTTTCTTT
clone_size: .; v_call: TRBV19; d_call: .; j_call: TRBJ1-1; cdr3_aa: CASSTQRDGNTEAFF; cdr3_nt: TGTGCCAGTAGTACACAACGGGACGGGAACACTGAAGCTTTCTTT
clone_size: .; v_call: TRBV30; d_call: TRBD2; j_call: TRBJ2-1; cdr3_aa: CAWGMASGYNEQFF; cdr3_nt: TGTGCCTGGGGCATGGCTAGCGGGTACAATGAGCAGTTCTTC
clone_size: .; v_call: TRBV18; d_call: TRBD1; j_call: TRBJ1-1; cdr3_aa: CASSPRPGQDTEAFF; cdr3_nt: TGTGCCAGCTCACCAAGACCGGGACAGGACACTGAAGCTTTCTTT
clone_size: .; v_call: TRBV12-3/TRBV12-4; d_call: TRBD2; j_call: TRBJ2-7; cdr3_aa: CASSALAGVGEQYF; cdr3_nt: TGTGCCAGCAGTGCCTTAGCGGGGGTGGGCGAGCAGTACTTC
clone_size: .; v_call: TRBV5-1; d_call: TRBD1; j_call: TRBJ1-5; cdr3_aa: CASSSGTGNQPQHF; cdr3_nt: TGCGCCAGCAGTTCCGGGACAGGGAATCAGCCCCAGCATTTT
clone_size: .; v_call: TRBV7-8; d_call: TRBD1; j_call: TRBJ1-5; cdr3_aa: CASSSQGARGNQPQHF; cdr3_nt: TGTGCCAGCAGCTCACAGGGGGCGCGAGGCAATCAGCCCCAGCATTTT
clone_size: once; v_call: TRBV27; d_call: .; j_call: TRBJ1-4; cdr3_aa: CASSPYPGTPNEKLFF; cdr3_nt: TGTGCCAGCAGTCCATACCCCGGGACACCTAATGAAAAACTGTTTTTT
clone_size: .; v_call: TRBV7-7; d_call: TRBD1; j_call: TRBJ2-5; cdr3_aa: CASSFGTGEETQYF; cdr3_nt: TGTGCTAGCAGCTTCGGGACAGGAGAAGAGACCCAGTACTTC